Listed below are T cell receptor beta chains from one sample, sequenced in a study of blood T cell repertoires in COVID-19. Using immunoSEQ multiplex PCR, the repertoire was profiled, and TCRdb retains in-frame clones only, with some absent. This table holds over 200,000 clones, 84% found once. The sample comprised PBMCs or T cells enriched from blood (not recorded which). These receptor sequences come from a woman between 40 and 50 years old who had recovered from COVID-19. Each CDR3 is given with its conserved first and last residue. Clone size is given for some rows only: seen once, a few or many times, or a class if the clone is expanded.

TRBV3-1/TRBV3-2	TRBJ2-3	.	CASSEDCTDTQYF
TRBV3-1/TRBV3-2	TRBJ1-4	many	CASSPFERGEKLFF
TRBV9	TRBJ1-6	.	CASSATGNSPLHF
TRBV6-5	TRBJ1-1	.	CASSAGTMAFF
TRBV5-1	TRBJ2-5	.	CASSSSGRPPETQYF
TRBV2	TRBJ1-6	.	CASSESLYSPLHF
TRBV7-6	TRBJ2-1	.	CASSSTSGSYNEQFF
TRBV7-2	TRBJ2-5	.	CASSSPGLAGVYAETQYF
TRBV9	TRBJ2-5	.	CASSVLLAGGLQTQYF
TRBV11-2	TRBJ2-5	.	CASSLQTRWETQYF
TRBV19	TRBJ1-5	few	CASSIDRFAPQHF
TRBV5-6	TRBJ2-1	.	CASSQVGEGDLFF
TRBV10-3	TRBJ1-2	.	CAMNRGANYGYTF
TRBV6-5	TRBJ2-3	.	CASSRLAGSTDTQYF
TRBV27	TRBJ2-7	.	CASAPTSGTAYEQYF
TRBV30	TRBJ1-1	.	CAWRAGGNTEAFF
TRBV18	TRBJ2-5	.	CASSLNTGEETQYF
TRBV5-1	TRBJ2-5	.	CASSQNSETQYF
TRBV27	TRBJ1-2	.	CASSLSGSTHYTF
TRBV25-1	TRBJ1-6	.	CASRNPTGGANSPLHF
TRBV27	TRBJ2-3	.	CASRNPGQGAWGTDTQYF
TRBV5-1	TRBJ1-1	.	CASSLAQEWDTEAFF
TRBV9	TRBJ2-1	.	CASSVDGTSGLYNEQFF
TRBV10-3	TRBJ2-2	.	CATRRGLDNTGELFF
TRBV11-2	TRBJ1-1	once	CASSLEWANTEAFF
TRBV25-1	TRBJ1-1	.	CASSLRGNTEAFF
TRBV7-8	TRBJ2-5	.	CASSLQTGEETQYF
TRBV19	TRBJ2-3	once	CASSGADHTDTQYF
TRBV5-6	TRBJ2-5	.	CASSPGLAGGKETQYF
TRBV28	TRBJ1-2	.	CASTQSRVGYTF
TRBV5-1	TRBJ1-3	.	CASSVGWFGSGNTIYF
TRBV5-4	TRBJ2-1	.	CASRKVGREGEFF
TRBV5-1	TRBJ2-7	.	CASSLDRSIYEQYF
TRBV2	TRBJ2-1	.	CASSLLGYNEQFF
TRBV28	TRBJ2-7	.	CASSLQGLNYEQYF
TRBV3-1/TRBV3-2	TRBJ1-2	.	CASSPPGGYTF
TRBV28	TRBJ2-3	.	CASSLSTQGRDTQYF
TRBV9	TRBJ2-2	few	CASSALAGESGELFF
TRBV11-3	TRBJ1-1	.	CASSSLLRGSSEAFF
TRBV28	TRBJ2-1	.	CASSYGGNEQFF
TRBV7-9	TRBJ2-3	.	CASSLPRTSRTDTQYF
TRBV28	TRBJ1-5	.	CASSWPGGGGDHQPQHF
TRBV11-2	TRBJ2-1	few	CASSLGSGTGWNEQFF
TRBV7-2	TRBJ1-6	.	CASSQGTANSPLHF
TRBV5-1	TRBJ2-1	.	CASGVGLAKGNEQFF
TRBV18	TRBJ2-1	.	CASSYPRGTYNEQFF
TRBV15	TRBJ2-1	.	CATSRDGWGGRNEQFF
TRBV3-1/TRBV3-2	TRBJ1-1	.	CASSATGFTEAFF
TRBV29-1	TRBJ1-5	.	CSVTQGLSNQPQHF
TRBV5-6	TRBJ1-1	.	CASSLMMRGMNTEAFF
TRBV20-1	TRBJ1-1	.	CSPSSEFEAFF
TRBV18	TRBJ1-1	.	CASSDRDWNTEAFF